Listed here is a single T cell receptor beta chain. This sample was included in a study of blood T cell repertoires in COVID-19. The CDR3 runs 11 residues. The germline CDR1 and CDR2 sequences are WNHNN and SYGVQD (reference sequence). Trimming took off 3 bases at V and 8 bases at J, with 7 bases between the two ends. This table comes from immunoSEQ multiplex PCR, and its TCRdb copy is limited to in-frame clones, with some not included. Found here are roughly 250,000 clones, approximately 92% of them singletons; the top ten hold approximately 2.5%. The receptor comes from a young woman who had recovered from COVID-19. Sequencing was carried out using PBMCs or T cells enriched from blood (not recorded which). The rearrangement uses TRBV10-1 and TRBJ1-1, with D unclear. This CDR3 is CASSDTREAFF. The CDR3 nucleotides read TGCGCCAGCAGTGACACGAGAGAAGCTTTCTTT.